What follows describes a single T cell receptor (beta chain). What it binds is unknown. Assay: immunoSEQ multiplex PCR; the TCRdb copy retains only in-frame clones and omits some. The sample comprises about 7,400 clones, less than 85% of which are singletons, and around 15% rests with the top ten. These data belong to a study of chemoradiotherapy in HPV16-positive cancers. Study-level background: Candidate HPV-specific clones and shared TCR motifs came from two HPV16-positive patients.

Study observations and caveats: During treatment, candidate HPV-specific clones and E7-related motifs expanded in tumor.

The CDR3 spans 16 residues. J was trimmed by 6 bases and V by 1 base; bases with no gene match: 12. CDR1 SGHTA and CDR2 FQGNSA come from the germline V gene. J is TRBJ2-7 and V is TRBV7-2, with TRBD1 matching 7 bases. The source was tumor tissue, collected from a patient who underwent chemoradiotherapy. This receptor was obtained from a human donor with HPV-associated anogenital cancer. The CDR3 nucleotides are TGTGCCAGCAGCTTAGAAGAGGGGGCTAAGTGGGGCGAGCAGTACTTC. This sequence encodes CASSLEEGAKWGEQYF.